Each of the 20 T cell receptor beta chains below was sequenced from the same sample in a study of T-cell memory formation after mild COVID-19. TCRdb analysed the 5' RACE reads with MiXCR anew, one entry per CDR3 protein. The sample carries about 320,000 distinct CDR3 sequences, roughly an eighth recorded once. The sample was PBMCs or a T cell subset sorted from them (not recorded which). Source of these receptors: a man younger than 35 who had mild COVID-19 (a few samples of this study predate the infection). Cell type and time point are not known.

The rearrangement joins TRBV4-2 to TRBJ2-1, with 9 bases matching TRBD2. The CDR3 consists of 17 residues. The germline CDR1 and CDR2 sequences are LGHNA and YNFKEQ. V shed 0 bases, J shed 4 bases, and the junction held 7 bases outside the gene matches. The CDR3 is CASSQESWLAGYNEQFF. The CDR3 DNA follows: TGTGCCAGCAGCCAAGAGAGTTGGCTAGCGGGGTACAATGAGCAGTTCTTC.

This clonotype was observed a few times. The genes are TRBV24-1 and TRBJ1-1; D is possibly TRBD1 (5 bases). The CDR3 covers 12 residues. The germline V and J ends were trimmed by 4 bases and 7 bases, with 9 bases remaining between them. CDR1 KGHDR and CDR2 SFDVKD come from the germline V gene. This CDR3 reads CATSEVQGEAFF. CDR3 nucleotides: TGTGCCACCAGTGAGGTTCAGGGTGAAGCTTTCTTT.

There are many counts of this clonotype. This sequence joins TRBV11-2 and TRBJ2-1, with a tentative D call TRBD2 (5 bases). Trimming shortened V by 5 bases and J by 0 bases, and 14 bases separated the two germline ends. Germline CDR1 reads SGHAT; CDR2 reads FQNNGV. This CDR3 contains 16 residues. CDR3 coding DNA: TGTGCCAGCAGCCTAGGGAGCACCAGCTCCTACAATGAGCAGTTCTTC. It yields the protein CASSLGSTSSYNEQFF.

The chain joins TRBV12-3 or TRBV12-4 to TRBJ2-2; perhaps TRBD1 as D (6 bases). The CDR3 extends over 16 amino acids. Deletions cut 6 bases from V and 3 bases from J, with 17 bases between. CDR3 DNA: TGTGCCAGCAGCCTTGGGTACCAGGGGTACACCGGGGAGCTGTTTTTT. The encoded protein is CASSLGYQGYTGELFF.

The chain joins TRBV5-4 to TRBJ2-5; weak D call: TRBD1 (6 bases). Trimming pared 4 bases from V and 5 bases from J, leaving 12 bases between. The CDR3 loop spans 13 amino acids. Germline V CDR1 and CDR2: SGHNT, YYREEE (reference sequence). The CDR3 sequence: CASSGQRGETQYF. CDR3 sequence (DNA): TGTGCCAGCAGCGGACAGAGAGGGGAGACCCAGTACTTC.

This clonotype was counted a few times. The rearrangement uses TRBV5-1 and TRBJ1-3; D is unresolved. This CDR3 region has 11 residues. Trimming removed 4 bases at V and 4 bases at J, with 3 bases between. The germline CDR1 and CDR2 sequences are SGHRS and YFSETQ. The CDR3 DNA reads TGCGCCAGCAGCGAGGGAAACACCATATATTTT. Its protein is CASSEGNTIYF.

The V call is TRBV12-3 or TRBV12-4, the J call TRBJ2-1, with D perhaps TRBD1 (5 bases). The length of the CDR3 is 13 residues. Trimming pared 6 bases from V and 9 bases from J, leaving 15 bases between. As DNA, the CDR3 is TGTGCCAGCAGCCCCAGGGTTAACAGTGAGCAGTTCTTC. Translation: CASSPRVNSEQFF.

V and J are TRBV5-4 and TRBJ2-7, with 7 nucleotides matching TRBD2. Looked up from germline, CDR1 is SGHNT and CDR2 is YYREEE (reference sequence). J was trimmed by 3 bases and V by 2 bases; bases with no gene match: 5. The CDR3 covers 14 residues. The CDR3 nucleotides are TGTGCCAGCAGCTTTTTGTCGGGGGGCTACGAGCAGTACTTC. It translates to CASSFLSGGYEQYF.

J is TRBJ2-7 and V is TRBV10-1, with D perhaps TRBD1 (5 bases). Germline assignment: CDR1 WNHNN and CDR2 SYGVQD (reference sequence). Deletions cut 1 base from V and 6 bases from J, with 10 bases between. The CDR3 has 13 amino acids. Here the CDR3 reads CASSEYRSLEQYF. In DNA, the CDR3 is TGCGCCAGCAGTGAGTACAGGTCCCTCGAGCAGTACTTC.

This chain joins TRBV5-1 and TRBJ1-3; D call uncertain. The CDR3 extends over 18 amino acids. Deletions cut 3 bases from V and 0 bases from J, with 19 bases between. CDR1 is SGHRS and CDR2 is YFSETQ in the germline V gene. The CDR3 DNA reads TGCGCCAGCAGCTACCAAGGATTAGGACGGGACTCTGGAAACACCATATATTTT. This encodes CASSYQGLGRDSGNTIYF.

This chain joins TRBV27 and TRBJ1-6; 8 nucleotides line up with TRBD1. The CDR3 spans 12 residues. The V gene end was trimmed by 5 bases and the J gene end by 14 bases; junction bases not matched to a gene: 5. CDR1 MNHEY and CDR2 SMNVEV come from the germline V gene (reference sequence). CDR3 bases: TGTGCCAGCAGTGTGCCGACAGGGGCCCTCCACTTT. This encodes CASSVPTGALHF.

V and J are TRBV20-1 and TRBJ1-2; D is uncertain. Germline lookup yields CDR1 DFQATT and CDR2 SNEGSKA (reference sequence). The ends were cut back, 8 bases at V and 7 bases at J, with 14 bases in the middle. The CDR3 runs to 11 residues. The CDR3 DNA sequence: TGCAGTACTTCTCCCCGGCCTGGCTACACCTTC. Protein product: CSTSPRPGYTF.

This clonotype was seen more than once but under ten times. The chain carries TRBV20-1 and TRBJ1-1, with 7 bases aligning to TRBD1. Germline values: CDR1 DFQATT, CDR2 SNEGSKA (reference sequence). There are 16 residues in the CDR3. V shed 0 bases, J shed 2 bases, and the junction held 9 bases outside the gene matches. The CDR3 loop is CSARDQGETLNTEAFF. CDR3 nucleotide sequence: TGCAGTGCTAGAGATCAGGGGGAGACCCTAAACACTGAAGCTTTCTTT.

The chain combines TRBV4-3 with TRBJ1-4; D may be TRBD1 (6 bases). The CDR3 runs 16 residues. Germline V gives CDR1 LGHNA, CDR2 YSLEER. V lost 1 base to trimming and J lost 8 bases, with 17 bases between them. The CDR3 sequence is CASSQGHRDVREKLFF. The CDR3, as DNA: TGCGCCAGCAGCCAAGGCCACAGGGACGTTAGGGAAAAACTGTTTTTT.

The chain carries TRBV12-3 or TRBV12-4 and TRBJ2-1; 9 nucleotides match TRBD1. V lost 8 bases to trimming and J lost 4 bases; unmatched junction nucleotides: 9. This CDR3 has 15 residues. The CDR3 is CASAEGTGRYNEQFF. The CDR3, as DNA: TGTGCCAGCGCCGAGGGGACAGGGCGTTACAATGAGCAGTTCTTC.

This clonotype has more than one count but fewer than ten. The V and J genes are TRBV7-2 and TRBJ1-1; D is ambiguous. The CDR3 has 13 amino acids. V was clipped by 6 bases and J by 1 base, with 9 bases between them. The germline gives CDR1 SGHTA, CDR2 FQGNSA. The CDR3 sequence: CASSYRKNTEAFF. The CDR3 DNA reads TGTGCCAGCAGTTACCGGAAGAACACTGAAGCTTTCTTT.

V usage is TRBV7-2 and J usage is TRBJ2-6; no firm D call. The germline gives CDR1 SGHTA, CDR2 FQGNSA. The V gene lost 2 bases and the J gene lost 2 bases, with 7 bases spanning the gap. The CDR3 loop spans 15 amino acids. In nucleotides, the CDR3 is TGTGCCAGCAGCTTACAAGCCCCTGGGGCCAACGTCCTGACTTTC. Its translation is CASSLQAPGANVLTF.

This clonotype was counted ten times or more. The chain has TRBV4-2 and TRBJ2-3; either TRBD1 or TRBD2 may supply D (5 bases each). Trimming removed 0 bases at V and 6 bases at J, with 19 bases between. This CDR3 spans 17 amino acids. Germline lookup yields CDR1 LGHNA and CDR2 YNFKEQ. For the CDR3, the DNA is TGTGCCAGCAGCCAAGAGACCCCTGGTGGGGGTGGGGATACGCAGTATTTT. It encodes CASSQETPGGGGDTQYF.

The chain links TRBV12-3 or TRBV12-4 to TRBJ1-2; D ambiguous. CDR3 length: 15 amino acids. Trimming removed 6 bases at V and 0 bases at J, with 14 bases between. The CDR3 nucleotides read TGTGCCAGCAGCCCAGCTGGGGTGGCTAACTATGGCTACACCTTC. Protein: CASSPAGVANYGYTF.

This clonotype was recorded a few times. The chain recombines TRBV4-1 with TRBJ1-5; the D gene is possibly TRBD1 (6 bases). Deletions cut 4 bases from V and 7 bases from J, with 14 bases between. The CDR3 contains 14 residues. CDR1 and CDR2 from the germline V gene are MGHRA and YSYEKL. The CDR3 is CASSPQQGRQPQHF. Here the CDR3 DNA reads TGCGCCAGCAGCCCACAACAGGGTAGGCAGCCCCAGCATTTT.